The entry that follows covers one T cell receptor beta chain sequence. Its antigen is currently unknown. CDR1 and CDR2 from the germline V gene are SGHAT and FQNNGV. The CDR3 runs to 15 residues. With 3 bases clipped from V and 4 bases from J, the junction kept 1 base outside the gene matches. Through a sample-barcoded 5' primer and a J-beta primer mix, a second PCR was run for roughly 7 to 12 cycles. Using its own MiXCR run on the 5' RACE reads, TCRdb lists one record per CDR3 protein. The sample carries some 800,000 distinct CDR3 sequences, approximately 25% recorded once. The data stem from a study of blood T cells in healthy people across ages. Overall study results and limits: There was no known CMV status for donors, so expanded clonotype changes were possibly confounded. Percentage of naive T cells showed a strong correlation with TCR beta diversity.

Healthy Russian Caucasian donors spanned ages about 6 to 100 years. This sample also appeared in a second study, on T cells of mothers and their children. That paper adds: Reads recorded for TCR beta CDR3 numbered over 9 million per mother and roughly 2.7 million per child.

The source is a boy between 5 and 17 years old in good health. Sequencing was carried out using blood. The rearrangement joins TRBV11-2 to TRBJ2-2, with 11 positions matching TRBD2. DNA of the CDR3: TGTGCCAGCAGCTTTAGCGGGAGGGTCACCGGGGAGCTGTTTTTT. It translates to CASSFSGRVTGELFF.